This T cell receptor (beta chain) originates from a study of T cells in Graves' hyperthyroidism and ophthalmopathy. About the study: Any treatment followed the collection of peripheral blood at initial diagnosis.

This clonotype came up many times. Its specificity is not known. Exclusion followed for patients with uncontrolled infection, other autoimmune disease, pregnancy or lactation. Study-wide results and caveats: Separating ophthalmopathy from stable hyperthyroidism was achieved by a 13 V-J model. Most thyroid clonotypes with frequency above 0.001 were detected in blood.

Amplification of TCR beta CDR3 regions used RNA as the template. With the HTBI primer set, the TCR CDR3 went through a first round of RT-PCR. Each CDR3 protein is one row after TCRdb ran MiXCR on the multiplex PCR reads. The profile shows approximately 600,000 distinct CDR3 sequences, around 20% of them singletons. The TCR originated in a man aged 25-45 years with Graves' ophthalmopathy. Sequenced input: blood.

CDR3 bases: TGTGCCAGCAGCCATCCGGGCCACGGGCAGCCCCAGCATTTT. Amino acid sequence: CASSHPGHGQPQHF. V gene TRBV3-1 combines with J gene TRBJ1-5; D remains ambiguous. V was cut by 3 bases and J by 7 bases, with 13 bases left in between. The CDR3 length is 14 residues. Germline V gene sequence: CDR1 LGHDT, CDR2 YNNKEL (reference sequence).